This TCR beta chain was captured by sequencing in a study of neoadjuvant nivolumab and ipilimumab in lung cancer. Study at large: The combination arm added day-1 ipilimumab 1 mg/kg to nivolumab 3 mg/kg on days 1, 15, 29.

Study observations and caveats: From pretherapy to surgery, tumor richness and clonality rose with dual therapy. Compared with tumor-adjacent uninvolved lung, resected tumors showed greater richness and clonality. Only a small number of samples underwent TCR sequencing.

The CDR3 totals 18 residues. V shed 0 bases and J 2 bases; nucleotides not matched to a gene: 11. Germline V gene data show CDR1 as SGHRS and CDR2 as YFSETQ. As for this clone: The antigen remains unidentified.

Sequencing was performed with immunoSEQ multiplex PCR; in TCRdb, only in-frame clones are kept and a portion is missing. The sample consists of about 38,000 clones, 89% of them appearing once. The material was peripheral blood, obtained before neoadjuvant nivolumab, alone or with ipilimumab. This TCR derives from an adult with non-small cell lung cancer. The chain employs TRBV5-1 and TRBJ2-5, with 9 bases fitting TRBD1. The CDR3, as DNA: TGCGCCAGCAGCTTGGTGGGACTAAGACAGGGGGGGCAAGAGACCCAGTACTTC. It is translated as CASSLVGLRQGGQETQYF.